Following are 3 T cell receptor beta chains from one sample sequenced in a study of pediatric ulcerative colitis. Profiled with immunoSEQ multiplex PCR; TCRdb holds only in-frame clones, not every one. The sample contains around 65,000 clones, 75% to 85% of which appear only once. Sequenced material: blood. These receptors came from a boy between 10 and 17 years old with moderate ulcerative colitis.

Here the CDR3 DNA reads TGCGCCAGCAGCCGACTTCGGCGGGAGACTACCGGGGAGCTGTTTTTT. Amino acids: CASSRLRRETTGELFF. The J gene is TRBJ2-2, the V gene TRBV4-1, with 7 bases aligning to TRBD2. Germline-derived CDR1 and CDR2 are MGHRA and YSYEKL. The J segment lost 5 bases and the V segment lost 4 bases, leaving 10 bases of the junction unmatched. This CDR3 has 16 amino acids.

This chain links TRBV7-2 with TRBJ1-1, with D perhaps matching TRBD1 (6 bases). The CDR3 extends over 13 amino acids. V was pared by 3 bases and J by 7 bases, with 12 bases between. Germline V gives CDR1 SGHTA, CDR2 FQGNSA. The CDR3 DNA follows: TGTGCCAGCAGCTTCCGACAGGTCCATGAAGCTTTCTTT. It codes for CASSFRQVHEAFF.

This clone has a handful of counts. The chain has TRBV4-2 and TRBJ2-1; 7 nucleotides align to TRBD2. J gave up 6 bases and V 4 bases, and 9 bases lay outside the gene matches. The germline V gene has CDR1 LGHNA and CDR2 YNFKEQ. The CDR3 is 15 amino acids. This CDR3 is CASSRAGDLSNEQFF. The DNA for the CDR3 is TGTGCCAGCAGCCGCGCGGGAGATCTAAGCAATGAGCAGTTCTTC.